This T cell receptor (beta chain) was captured in a study of identical twins. Overall study results and limits: It was possible that invariant MAIT and iNKT cells partly confounded the zero-insertion analyses. Monozygotic twin pairs showed more out-of-frame TCR alpha sharing than models estimated.

A universal primer site was incorporated via template switching, and the cDNA contained unique molecular identifiers. TCRdb recomputed calls from the 5' RACE reads with MiXCR, one row per CDR3 protein. The sample includes 1.5 million to 2 million distinct CDR3 sequences, more than 30% of them seen just once. For this clonotype: Its target is not known. Relative to the germline gene, one junction end is altered; a read error may explain this.

This CDR3 is built from 16 residues. Germline CDR1 and CDR2: KGHSH and LQKENI. This sequence originates from a newborn girl in good health. Source material: cord blood. This chain uses TRBV18 with TRBJ2-3; 9 bases are a match to TRBD1. As DNA, the CDR3 is TGTGCCAGCTCACCAATCAGCGGGACAGGGACAGATACGCGGTATTTT. Protein: CASSPISGTGTDTRYF.